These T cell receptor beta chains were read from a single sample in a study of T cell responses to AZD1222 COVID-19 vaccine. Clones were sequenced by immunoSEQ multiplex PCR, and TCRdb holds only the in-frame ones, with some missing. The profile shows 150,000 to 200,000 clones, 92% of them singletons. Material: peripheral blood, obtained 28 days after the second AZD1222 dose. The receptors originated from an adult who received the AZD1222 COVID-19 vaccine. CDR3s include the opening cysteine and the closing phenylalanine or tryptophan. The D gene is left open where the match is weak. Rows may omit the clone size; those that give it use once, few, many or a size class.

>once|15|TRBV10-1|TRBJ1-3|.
TGCGCCAGCAGTGAGTCGACAAGCTCTGGAAACACCATATATTTT
CASSESTSSGNTIYF
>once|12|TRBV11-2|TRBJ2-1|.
TGTGCCAGCAGCTTAGATCCCGCTGGCTGGTTCTTC
CASSLDPAGWFF
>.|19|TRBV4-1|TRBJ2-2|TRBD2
TGCGCCAGCAGCCCTTTTGGGACTAGCGGGAGAATTGACACCGGGGAGCTGTTTTTT
CASSPFGTSGRIDTGELFF
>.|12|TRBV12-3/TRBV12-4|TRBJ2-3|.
TGTGCCAGCAGAACTCCCACAGATACGCAGTATTTT
CASRTPTDTQYF
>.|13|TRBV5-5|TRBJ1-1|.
TGTGCCAGCAGCTTGACGACAGACACTGAAGCTTTCTTT
CASSLTTDTEAFF
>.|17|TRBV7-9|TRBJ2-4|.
TGTGCCAGCAGCTTAGTCGTGACCTACGGGGCCAAAAACATTCAGTACTTC
CASSLVVTYGAKNIQYF
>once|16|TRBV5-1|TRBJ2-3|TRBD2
TGCGCCAGCAGCTCCGGGACTAGGGCTAGCACAGATACGCAGTATTTT
CASSSGTRASTDTQYF
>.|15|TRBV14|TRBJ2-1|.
TGTGCCAGCAGCCCCTCAGACTTCTCCTACAATGAGCAGTTCTTC
CASSPSDFSYNEQFF
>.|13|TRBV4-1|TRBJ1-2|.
TGCGCCAGCAGCCAAGGGACCGCCGTGAACTACACCTTC
CASSQGTAVNYTF
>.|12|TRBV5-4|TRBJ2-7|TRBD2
TGTGCCAGCAGGAATAGCGGGGGCGAGCAGTACTTC
CASRNSGGEQYF
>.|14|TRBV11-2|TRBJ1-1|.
TGTGCCAGCAGCTTAGATTTGGAGGGGACTGAAGCTTTCTTT
CASSLDLEGTEAFF
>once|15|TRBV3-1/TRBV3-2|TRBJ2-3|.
TGTGCCAGCAGCCAAAGTGGGGGAGGCACAGATACGCAGTATTTT
CASSQSGGGTDTQYF
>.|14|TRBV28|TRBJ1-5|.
TGTGCCATCATGGGGCCGACTGACAATCAGCCCCAGCATTTT
CAIMGPTDNQPQHF
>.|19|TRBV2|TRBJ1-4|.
TGTGCCAGCAGCCTGACACCTTCAGGCAGTACTCGGGTGGGTGAAAAACTGTTTTTT
CASSLTPSGSTRVGEKLFF
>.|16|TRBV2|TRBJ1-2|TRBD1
TGTGCCAGCAGTGAAGACCGGGACAGGGGAAACGGTGGCTACACCTTC
CASSEDRDRGNGGYTF
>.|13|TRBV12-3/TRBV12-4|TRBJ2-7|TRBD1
TGTGCCAGCAGCCCCGGACAGGGCTACGAGCAGTACTTC
CASSPGQGYEQYF
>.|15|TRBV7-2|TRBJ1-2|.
TGTGCCAGCAGCTTAGCTGCGAGCGATAGCTATGGCTACACCTTC
CASSLAASDSYGYTF
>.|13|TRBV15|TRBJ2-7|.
TGTGCCACCAGCAGAGATCTAGGTCGCGAGCAGTACTTC
CATSRDLGREQYF
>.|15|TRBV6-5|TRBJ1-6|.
TGTGCCAGCTCCTCCCAGGGGCTAGTTGATTCACCCCTCCACTTT
CASSSQGLVDSPLHF
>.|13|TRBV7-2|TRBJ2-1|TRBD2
TGTGCCAGCAGTCTAGCGGCCTACAATGAGCAGTTCTTC
CASSLAAYNEQFF
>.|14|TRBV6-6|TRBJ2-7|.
TGTGCCAGCAGCTTCCTTGGGGGAGGCTACGAGCAGTACTTC
CASSFLGGGYEQYF
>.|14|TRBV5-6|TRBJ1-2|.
TGTGCCAGCAGCTTGGTACAGGGAGGTTATGGCTACACCTTC
CASSLVQGGYGYTF
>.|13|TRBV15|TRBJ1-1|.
TGTGCCACCAGCAGAGTTCAGGGTGAGGTAGCTTTCTTT
CATSRVQGEVAFF
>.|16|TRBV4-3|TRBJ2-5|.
TGCGCCAGCAGCCAAGAATCAAGGGCGGGGTGGGAGACCCAGTACTTC
CASSQESRAGWETQYF
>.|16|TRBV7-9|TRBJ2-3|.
TGTGCCAGCAGCTTAGGAGGGGACAAATTCACAGATACGCAGTATTTT
CASSLGGDKFTDTQYF
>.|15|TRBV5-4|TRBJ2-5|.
TGTGCCAGCAGCCCGGACAGAGGCCATCAAGAGACCCAGTACTTC
CASSPDRGHQETQYF
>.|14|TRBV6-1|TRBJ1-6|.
TGTGCCAGCAGTGAAGGGGGGGGAAATTCACCCCTCCACTTT
CASSEGGGNSPLHF